This TCR beta chain was identified during a study of T-cell reconstitution after alpha-beta-depleted transplantation in children. Study-level findings and limits: About two months after transplant, alpha-beta T cells reportedly came from several hundred expanded graft clones. Once a year had passed after transplant, T-cell counts and diversity came mostly from newly produced T cells. High day-60 TCRbeta diversity in some patients came from surviving recipient T cells and thymic progenitors.

Unique molecular identifiers were incorporated when the TCRbeta library was constructed. TCRdb independently ran MiXCR on the PCR reads; one entry per CDR3 protein. The sample includes 780,000 or so distinct CDR3 sequences, approximately 15% of them seen just once. The CDR3 sequence is 14 residues long. Germline trimming cut 8 bases from V and 8 bases from J; bases unmatched to any gene: 7. The V gene's germline CDR1 is MGHDK and CDR2 SYGVNS. In regard to this clonotype: The antigen remains undetermined.

The chain couples TRBV25-1 to TRBJ1-6; 9 bases line up with TRBD1. This receptor was taken from a male patient younger than 18 who had a stem cell transplant for acute lymphoblastic leukemia, so the T cells may come from the graft donor. The source material was PBMCs, mostly from graft donor cells, sampled 360 days after TCRalphabeta/CD19-depleted stem cell transplant. CDR3 in DNA: TGTGCCAGCGGCCCTGGACAGGGGTATTCACCCCTCCACTTT. Translation: CASGPGQGYSPLHF.